The following is a T cell receptor beta chain sequence with its context. This CDR3 region has 13 residues. Trimming shortened V by 1 base and J by 7 bases, and 10 bases separated the two germline ends. The germline CDR1 and CDR2 sequences are SNHLY and FYNNEI. This sample was taken from a study of blood T cell repertoires in COVID-19. Produced via immunoSEQ multiplex PCR; TCRdb's table is partial and in-frame only. Of 300,000 to 400,000 clones listed, about 88% were seen once; the top ten hold around 2.5%. The sequence was obtained from a man in his sixties who had recovered from COVID-19. The sequenced material came from PBMCs or T cells enriched from blood (not recorded which). This chain connects TRBV2 to TRBJ1-2, with D perhaps matching TRBD1 (5 bases). CDR3 sequence: CASSEGQGPGYTF. CDR3 nucleotide sequence: TGTGCCAGCAGTGAAGGGCAGGGTCCTGGCTACACCTTC.